One sample yielded the 12 T cell receptor beta chains listed below, sequenced in a study of CD8 T cells in ankylosing spondylitis (TCRdb year 2017). Libraries were constructed by 5' RACE. The instrument was an Illumina HiSeq 2500. The public reads were quality trimmed at Q25 with fastp and then assembled into clones with MiXCR by TCRdb, keeping productive beta chains. Rows with a matching CDR3 protein are joined into one entry that keeps the most common DNA and genes. The sample table holds approximately 340,000 distinct CDR3 sequences, of which 14% to 15% were seen once. The top ten clonotypes cover approximately 1% of the sample. The sequencing sample was made of blood, either unsorted or a sorted T cell fraction (not recorded which). The receptors derive from a male donor with ankylosing spondylitis or in good health (not recorded which).

This clonotype has at least ten counts. This chain connects TRBV5-1 to TRBJ1-4; 8 nucleotides match TRBD1. CDR3 length: 14 residues. The V segment lost 1 base and the J segment 8 bases; nucleotides outside the gene matches: 4. Germline CDR1 reads SGHRS; CDR2 reads YFSETQ. CDR3 sequence (DNA): TGCGCCAGCAGCTTGAGGGGACAGGCGGAAAAACTGTTTTTT. Amino acid sequence: CASSLRGQAEKLFF.

The rearrangement links TRBV3-1 to TRBJ2-3; the match to TRBD2 covers 8 bases. V was clipped by 7 bases and J by 2 bases; unmatched bases: 8. The CDR3 spans 15 residues. Looked up from germline, CDR1 is LGHDT and CDR2 is YNNKEL (reference sequence). The chain's CDR3 is CASTHDGRVTDTQYF. CDR3 in DNA: TGTGCCAGCACCCATGACGGGAGGGTCACAGATACGCAGTATTTT.

The count of this clonotype is one. V gene TRBV7-2 combines with J gene TRBJ2-7; D may be TRBD1 or TRBD2 (5 bases each). V was trimmed by 5 bases and J by 5 bases, leaving 16 bases between them. There are 14 residues in the CDR3. Germline-derived CDR1 and CDR2 are SGHTA and FQGNSA. CDR3 in DNA: TGTGCCAGCAGCCGAGGGGTGGGCGACAACGAGCAGTACTTC. This gives the protein CASSRGVGDNEQYF.

The J gene is TRBJ2-7, the V gene TRBV4-1; D may be TRBD1 or TRBD2 (5 bases each). The CDR3 totals 16 residues. From germline, CDR1 is MGHRA and CDR2 YSYEKL. The ends were cut back, 3 bases at V and 8 bases at J, with 23 bases in the middle. The CDR3 DNA reads as TGCGCCAGCAGCCAGGTACTCCGGGACCGCGAAAGGAAGCAGTACTTC. Its protein product is CASSQVLRDRERKQYF.

This clonotype was seen ten or more times. The V and J genes are TRBV24-1 and TRBJ2-3; D call uncertain. Germline V CDR1 and CDR2: KGHDR, SFDVKD. The CDR3 totals 12 residues. Trimming stripped 5 bases from V and 0 bases from J, with 2 bases between. CDR3 sequence reads: CATSASTDTQYF. CDR3 DNA: TGTGCCACCAGTGCCAGCACAGATACGCAGTATTTT.

Comment on this clonotype: An end of the junction does not agree with germline; a read error may underlie this. The chain uses TRBV12-3 or TRBV12-4 and TRBJ2-2, with unresolved D. This CDR3 is 18 amino acids long. In nucleotides, the CDR3 is TGTACCAGCAGTTTAGCTGCCGTGTGGACGGCGAACACCGGGGAGCTGTTTTTT. Protein sequence: CTSSLAAVWTANTGELFF.

As DNA, the CDR3 is TGTGCCACCAGCAGAGACCTGGCTAACAATGAGCAGTTCTTC. Residues: CATSRDLANNEQFF. The chain is built from TRBV15 and TRBJ2-1; the D is unclear. Trimming took 0 bases from V and 5 from J, leaving 8 bases between them. Germline CDR1 and CDR2: LNHNV and YYDKDF (reference sequence). The CDR3 covers 14 residues.

This clonotype has only a few counts. The rearrangement joins TRBV6-1 to TRBJ1-1, with 10 bases fitting TRBD1. With 6 bases clipped from V and 3 bases from J, the junction kept 4 bases outside the gene matches. This CDR3 is 14 amino acids long. Germline-derived CDR1 and CDR2 are MNHNS and SASEGT. As DNA, the CDR3 is TGTGCCAGCAGCATTGGGACAGGGGACACTGAAGCTTTCTTT. Translating it yields CASSIGTGDTEAFF.

The chain couples TRBV12-3 or TRBV12-4 to TRBJ1-2; D remains ambiguous. This CDR3 comprises 12 residues. V gave up 6 bases and J gave up 7 bases, with 12 bases separating them. The CDR3 sequence: CASSLLGGGYTF. CDR3 bases: TGTGCCAGCAGCCTGCTGGGAGGTGGCTACACCTTC.

Of note for this clonotype: Given a much more abundant clone one base away, this may be a read error. The chain carries TRBV5-6 and TRBJ2-1; 12 nucleotides line up with TRBD2. From germline, CDR1 is SGHDT and CDR2 YYEEEE. The CDR3 is 17 amino acids. CDR3 sequence: CASSSKLAGGSYNELFF. The CDR3, as DNA: TGTGCCAGCAGCTCGAAACTAGCGGGGGGTTCCTACAATGAGCTGTTCTTC.

As for this clonotype: One end of the junction fails to match germline, which may point to a read error. This chain joins TRBV7-9 and TRBJ2-3, with 11 positions matching TRBD2. CDR1 is SEHNR, CDR2 FQNEAQ, per germline (reference sequence). CDR3 length: 14 residues. CDR3 protein: CASSVAGGADTQYF. For the CDR3, the DNA is TGTGCCAGCAGCGTAGCGGGGGGGGCAGATACGCAGTATTTT. The full variable domain, its missing parts supplied by reference TRBV7-9 and TRBJ2-3, is DTGVSQNPRHKITKRGQNVTFRCDPISEHNRLYWYRQTLGQGPEFLTYFQNEAQLEKSRLLSDRFSAERPKGSFSTLEIQRTEQGDSAMYLCASSVAGGADTQYFGPGTRLTVL.

V is TRBV5-1 and J is TRBJ2-1; 10 nucleotides agree with TRBD1. V was clipped by 0 bases and J by 3 bases; unmatched bases: 0. Germline V gene sequence: CDR1 SGHRS, CDR2 YFSETQ. CDR3 size: 15 residues. The CDR3 nucleotides read TGCGCCAGCAGCTTGGGGGACAGGGGCTACAATGAGCAGTTCTTC. This translates into CASSLGDRGYNEQFF.